Presented here are 18 T cell receptor beta chains from one specimen sequenced in a study of blood T cells in healthy people across ages. A second PCR, run for about 6 to 11 cycles, used a sample-barcoded 5' primer plus a J-beta primer mix. MiXCR was run by TCRdb on the 5' RACE reads, yielding one entry per CDR3 protein. This table has about 750,000 distinct CDR3 sequences, 53% appearing once. The sample comprised blood. The receptor source for this set is a man at least 80 years old in good health.

The chain has TRBV5-1 and TRBJ2-3, with 8 positions matching TRBD2. This CDR3 spans 17 amino acids. Losses at the gene ends were 5 bases for V and 3 bases for J; bases not matched to a gene: 14. Germline V gene sequence: CDR1 SGHRS, CDR2 YFSETQ. Here the CDR3 DNA reads TGCGCCAGCAGACGAACCGGTACGCGGGGGGCTACAGATACGCAGTATTTT. Its protein is CASRRTGTRGATDTQYF.

This chain uses TRBV29-1 with TRBJ2-1; 9 bases match TRBD2. The germline CDR1 and CDR2 sequences are SQVTM and ANQGSEA. Losses at the gene ends were 3 bases for V and 8 bases for J; bases not matched to a gene: 8. This CDR3 region has 14 residues. The CDR3 nucleotides read TGCAGCGTTGACGCTAGCGGGATTAGCTATGAGCAGTTCTTC. This codes for CSVDASGISYEQFF.

The chain recombines TRBV20-1 with TRBJ2-3, with D hard to call. Trimming pared 5 bases from V and 3 bases from J, leaving 15 bases between. Germline values: CDR1 DFQATT, CDR2 SNEGSKA (reference sequence). CDR3 length: 14 residues. CDR3 nucleotide sequence: TGCAGTGCTCTAAGCGCCATGGGTACAGATACGCAGTATTTT. Its translation: CSALSAMGTDTQYF.

This clonotype was seen more than once but under ten times. This chain connects TRBV10-3 to TRBJ2-1; weak D call: TRBD2 (7 bases). V dropped 0 bases and J dropped 7 bases, with 13 bases sitting between them. The CDR3 is made up of 15 amino acids. Germline V gene data show CDR1 as ENHRY and CDR2 as SYGVKD. The CDR3 DNA sequence: TGTGCCATCAGTGAGTCGGAGGGGGGGAAGAATGAGCAGTTCTTC. Its protein product is CAISESEGGKNEQFF.

V is TRBV24-1 and J is TRBJ2-7, with no clear D. Trimming cost V 4 bases and J 7 bases, with 19 bases left between them. The CDR3 is 15 residues long. Germline V gene data show CDR1 as KGHDR and CDR2 as SFDVKD. The CDR3 DNA is TGTGCCACCAGTGAACGGACCCGGGCCTACAATGAGCAGTACTTC. It encodes CATSERTRAYNEQYF.

V and J are TRBV21-1 and TRBJ2-6; TRBD1 is the table's D call, not checked against the DNA. TRBV21-1 is a pseudogene locus. The CDR3 is 17 residues long. The CDR3 is CASSSGGGVTGANVLTF. The CDR3 bases are TGTGCCAGCAGTAGTGGGGGTGGTGTGACTGGGGCCAACGTCCTGACTTTC.

The chain joins TRBV29-1 to TRBJ2-1; D not resolved. The CDR3 spans 15 residues. Trimming left V 7 bases short and J 0 bases short, with 16 bases between. CDR1 is SQVTM, CDR2 ANQGSEA, per germline. The CDR3 sequence is CSGLSSVSSYNEQFF. The CDR3 DNA reads as TGCAGCGGCCTTTCGAGCGTGAGCTCCTACAATGAGCAGTTCTTC.

The rearrangement joins TRBV5-1 to TRBJ1-1; D gene uncertain. Germline CDR1 reads SGHRS; CDR2 reads YFSETQ. V was shortened by 0 bases and J by 2 bases, with 11 bases between the two germline ends. The CDR3 sequence is 15 residues long. The CDR3 protein is CASSLDPNTNTEAFF. CDR3 nucleotide sequence: TGCGCCAGCAGCTTGGACCCTAACACAAACACTGAAGCTTTCTTT.

This clonotype was counted a few times. The chain carries TRBV29-1 and TRBJ2-7, with D perhaps given as TRBD1 or TRBD2 (5 bases each). V was shortened by 4 bases and J by 6 bases, with 16 bases between the two germline ends. Looked up from germline, CDR1 is SQVTM and CDR2 is ANQGSEA. This CDR3 is built from 13 residues. This CDR3 is CSVGWGILGEQYF. DNA for the CDR3: TGCAGCGTTGGCTGGGGGATTTTGGGCGAGCAGTACTTC.

The chain is built from TRBV12-3 or TRBV12-4 and TRBJ1-5; no clear D gene. The CDR3 totals 14 residues. V lost 6 bases, J lost 0 bases, and 9 bases lay in between. CDR3 nucleotides: TGTGCCAGCAGCTCTACGGATAGCAATCAGCCCCAGCATTTT. This sequence encodes CASSSTDSNQPQHF.

This clonotype was counted ten times or more. V and J are TRBV5-5 and TRBJ2-7; D call uncertain. The CDR3 spans 14 residues. Trimming stripped 4 bases from V and 0 bases from J, with 11 bases between. Germline values: CDR1 SGHKS, CDR2 YYEKEE (reference sequence). The CDR3 loop reads CASSPVGLSYEQYF. CDR3 in DNA: TGTGCCAGCAGCCCCGTGGGCCTCTCCTACGAGCAGTACTTC.

This chain links TRBV7-9 with TRBJ1-4; 8 bases fit TRBD1. V gave up 5 bases and J gave up 7 bases; unmatched junction bases: 6. Germline-derived CDR1 and CDR2 are SEHNR and FQNEAQ (reference sequence). The CDR3 spans 14 residues. The CDR3 reads CASSPRTGSEKLFF. DNA of the CDR3: TGTGCCAGCAGCCCAAGGACAGGGAGTGAAAAACTGTTTTTT.

This clonotype has a handful of counts. The chain carries TRBV20-1 and TRBJ1-5, with 10 bases identical to TRBD1. The CDR3 runs 15 residues. The germline gives CDR1 DFQATT, CDR2 SNEGSKA (reference sequence). J lost 5 bases, V lost 3 bases, and 7 bases had no gene match. The CDR3 loop is CSASWDRGMYQPQHF. The CDR3 DNA reads TGCAGTGCTAGTTGGGACAGGGGAATGTATCAGCCCCAGCATTTT.

The rearrangement joins TRBV12-3 or TRBV12-4 to TRBJ2-5; 10 nucleotides match TRBD1. The CDR3 has 15 residues. With V trimmed by 3 bases and J by 11 bases, 12 bases remained unmatched. Here the CDR3 DNA reads TGTGCCAGCAGTTTTTTAGGGACAGGGGTGGATGAGCAGTACTTC. Translating it yields CASSFLGTGVDEQYF.

The chain couples TRBV7-9 to TRBJ2-5; 7 bases fit TRBD1. V lost 3 bases and J lost 4; bases outside the gene matches: 14. This CDR3 is 17 amino acids long. Per the germline V gene, CDR1 is SEHNR and CDR2 is FQNEAQ (reference sequence). CDR3 protein: CASSFPPSDRDRETQYF. The CDR3 region has the DNA TGTGCCAGCAGCTTTCCTCCATCCGACAGGGATCGAGAGACCCAGTACTTC.

The rearrangement uses TRBV5-1 and TRBJ2-5; 14 bases are shared with TRBD2. The J call may be in error: the DNA end matches TRBJ2-7 better. CDR1 and CDR2 from the germline V gene are SGHRS and YFSETQ. This CDR3 region has 15 residues. The CDR3 DNA reads TGCGCCAGCAGCACGGCAGGACTAGCGGGAGGCGAGCAGTACTTC. Its protein is CASSTAGLAGGEQYF.

The chain couples TRBV9 to TRBJ2-6; no clear D gene. V was shortened by 8 bases and J by 0 bases, with 9 bases between the two germline ends. CDR1 is SGDLS, CDR2 YYNGEE, per germline. The CDR3 runs to 14 residues. The CDR3 spells CASTLSSGANVLTF. The DNA of the CDR3 is TGTGCCAGTACACTAAGCTCTGGGGCCAACGTCCTGACTTTC.

The gene calls are TRBV19 and TRBJ2-7; D is undetermined. The J call is doubtful: the DNA matches TRBJ2-5 better. The CDR3 is made up of 15 amino acids. Germline V lookup: CDR1 LNHDA, CDR2 SQIVND (reference sequence). The DNA for the CDR3 is TGTGCCAGTAGCTCGACATCTTCTCCCCGAGAGACCCAGTACTTC. Translating gives CASSSTSSPRETQYF.